This is a list of T cell receptor beta chains from one sample in a study of blood T cell repertoires in COVID-19. Profiled with immunoSEQ multiplex PCR; TCRdb holds only in-frame clones, not every one. Among about 170,000 clones listed, 84% were seen once. Input material: peripheral blood. These receptors were collected from a middle-aged man who had recovered from COVID-19. Both conserved end residues are part of each CDR3. Each record gives: J gene, D gene, V gene, clone size, CDR3 protein, CDR3 DNA. The D gene is left open where the match is weak. Clone size is not always given. Where it is, it says once, few, many or a class for expanded clones.

j_call: TRBJ2-1; d_call: NA; v_call: TRBV9; clone_size: NA; cdr3_aa: CASSKAQGMGQFF; cdr3_nt: TGTGCCAGCAGCAAAGCACAGGGTATGGGGCAGTTCTTC
j_call: TRBJ2-7; d_call: NA; v_call: TRBV3-1/TRBV3-2; clone_size: NA; cdr3_aa: CASSQAGAGEQYF; cdr3_nt: TGTGCCAGCAGCCAAGCGGGAGCCGGGGAGCAGTACTTC
j_call: TRBJ1-3; d_call: NA; v_call: TRBV6-1; clone_size: once; cdr3_aa: CASSEEGNTIYF; cdr3_nt: TGTGCCAGCAGTGAAGAGGGGAACACCATATATTTT
j_call: TRBJ2-2; d_call: TRBD2; v_call: TRBV27; clone_size: NA; cdr3_aa: CASSPSTSGHSNTGELFF; cdr3_nt: TGTGCCAGCAGTCCGTCGACTAGCGGACACTCGAACACCGGGGAGCTGTTTTTT
j_call: TRBJ2-7; d_call: TRBD2; v_call: TRBV4-1; clone_size: NA; cdr3_aa: CASSQATRGAYEQYF; cdr3_nt: TGCGCCAGCAGCCAAGCCACCCGGGGGGCCTACGAGCAGTACTTC
j_call: TRBJ2-1; d_call: NA; v_call: TRBV14; clone_size: NA; cdr3_aa: CASSQAFRDNEQFF; cdr3_nt: TGTGCCAGCAGCCAAGCTTTCCGGGACAATGAGCAGTTCTTC
j_call: TRBJ2-1; d_call: TRBD2; v_call: TRBV19; clone_size: NA; cdr3_aa: CASIPTSGRAREQFF; cdr3_nt: TGTGCCAGTATTCCCACTAGCGGGAGGGCCCGTGAGCAGTTCTTC
j_call: TRBJ2-5; d_call: NA; v_call: TRBV10-1; clone_size: NA; cdr3_aa: CASSVCGNPQETQYF; cdr3_nt: TGCGCCAGCAGTGTGTGCGGGAACCCCCAAGAGACCCAGTACTTC
j_call: TRBJ2-4; d_call: NA; v_call: TRBV4-1; clone_size: once; cdr3_aa: CASSQEVGVRNIQYF; cdr3_nt: TGCGCCAGCAGCCAAGAAGTAGGGGTACGGAACATTCAGTACTTC
j_call: TRBJ2-7; d_call: TRBD1; v_call: TRBV5-1; clone_size: NA; cdr3_aa: CASSLGSTGVGEQYF; cdr3_nt: TGCGCCAGCAGCTTGGGATCTACAGGGGTCGGTGAGCAGTACTTC
j_call: TRBJ2-5; d_call: NA; v_call: TRBV24-1; clone_size: NA; cdr3_aa: CATSDGEETQYF; cdr3_nt: TGTGCCACCAGTGACGGGGAAGAGACCCAGTACTTC
j_call: TRBJ2-7; d_call: NA; v_call: TRBV5-1; clone_size: NA; cdr3_aa: CASSRDNYEQYF; cdr3_nt: TGCGCCAGCAGCAGGGACAACTACGAGCAGTACTTC
j_call: TRBJ2-1; d_call: NA; v_call: TRBV19; clone_size: NA; cdr3_aa: CASSTGLLNNEQFF; cdr3_nt: TGTGCCAGTAGTACGGGACTTCTGAACAATGAGCAGTTCTTC
j_call: TRBJ2-1; d_call: TRBD2; v_call: TRBV19; clone_size: NA; cdr3_aa: CASSIGSGGWEQFF; cdr3_nt: TGTGCCAGTAGTATAGGGTCCGGGGGGTGGGAGCAGTTCTTC
j_call: TRBJ1-5; d_call: NA; v_call: TRBV12-5; clone_size: NA; cdr3_aa: CASGSIQPQHF; cdr3_nt: TGTGCTAGTGGGTCAATTCAGCCCCAGCATTTT
j_call: TRBJ1-3; d_call: NA; v_call: TRBV5-4; clone_size: NA; cdr3_aa: CASSLQGSGNTIYF; cdr3_nt: TGTGCCAGCAGCTTGCAGGGTTCTGGAAACACCATATATTTT
j_call: TRBJ1-1; d_call: TRBD1; v_call: TRBV2; clone_size: NA; cdr3_aa: CARSHRGRVNTEAFF; cdr3_nt: TGTGCCAGATCACACAGGGGGCGGGTGAACACTGAAGCTTTCTTT
j_call: TRBJ2-7; d_call: TRBD1; v_call: TRBV13; clone_size: NA; cdr3_aa: CASSLGDRTYEQYF; cdr3_nt: TGTGCCAGCAGCTTAGGGGACAGGACCTACGAGCAGTACTTC
j_call: TRBJ2-5; d_call: TRBD1; v_call: TRBV24-1; clone_size: NA; cdr3_aa: CATSDSTGGEETQYF; cdr3_nt: TGTGCCACCAGTGATTCGACAGGGGGCGAAGAGACCCAGTACTTC
j_call: TRBJ2-5; d_call: TRBD1; v_call: TRBV10-3; clone_size: NA; cdr3_aa: CAISRGQGTQETQYF; cdr3_nt: TGTGCCATCAGTCGTGGACAGGGCACCCAAGAGACCCAGTACTTC
j_call: TRBJ2-1; d_call: TRBD1; v_call: TRBV11-2; clone_size: NA; cdr3_aa: CASSLGYRGWPYNEQFF; cdr3_nt: TGTGCCAGCAGCTTAGGGTACAGGGGTTGGCCCTACAATGAGCAGTTCTTC
j_call: TRBJ2-1; d_call: NA; v_call: TRBV7-6; clone_size: NA; cdr3_aa: CASSLAGGRYNEQFF; cdr3_nt: TGTGCCAGCAGCTTAGCCGGAGGGAGGTACAATGAGCAGTTCTTC
j_call: TRBJ1-1; d_call: NA; v_call: TRBV18; clone_size: NA; cdr3_aa: CASSLSGGAGEAFF; cdr3_nt: TGTGCCAGCTCATTATCGGGGGGCGCGGGTGAAGCTTTCTTT
j_call: TRBJ2-5; d_call: TRBD1; v_call: TRBV7-2; clone_size: few; cdr3_aa: CASSWGQQETQYF; cdr3_nt: TGTGCCAGCAGCTGGGGACAGCAAGAGACCCAGTACTTC
j_call: TRBJ2-7; d_call: TRBD1; v_call: TRBV23-1; clone_size: NA; cdr3_aa: CASSQSRGLTYEQYF; cdr3_nt: TGCGCCAGCAGTCAAAGCAGGGGGCTTACCTACGAGCAGTACTTC
j_call: TRBJ2-1; d_call: TRBD2; v_call: TRBV11-2; clone_size: NA; cdr3_aa: CASGGGLQRSYNEQFF; cdr3_nt: TGTGCCAGCGGCGGGGGACTACAACGCTCCTACAATGAGCAGTTCTTC
j_call: TRBJ2-3; d_call: NA; v_call: TRBV28; clone_size: once; cdr3_aa: CASTVQSTDTQYF; cdr3_nt: TGTGCCAGCACAGTCCAGAGCACAGATACGCAGTATTTT
j_call: TRBJ1-2; d_call: TRBD1; v_call: TRBV7-2; clone_size: few; cdr3_aa: CASRTGNGYTF; cdr3_nt: TGTGCCAGCAGGACAGGGAATGGCTACACCTTC
j_call: TRBJ1-1; d_call: NA; v_call: TRBV30; clone_size: NA; cdr3_aa: CAWSQTLNTEAFF; cdr3_nt: TGTGCCTGGAGCCAGACATTGAACACTGAAGCTTTCTTT
j_call: TRBJ2-5; d_call: TRBD1; v_call: TRBV7-9; clone_size: NA; cdr3_aa: CASSHQTGRGETQYF; cdr3_nt: TGTGCCAGCAGCCATCAGACAGGGAGAGGAGAGACCCAGTACTTC
j_call: TRBJ2-1; d_call: TRBD2; v_call: TRBV24-1; clone_size: NA; cdr3_aa: CAIAASGSGNEQFF; cdr3_nt: TGTGCCATAGCAGCTAGCGGGAGTGGTAATGAGCAGTTCTTC
j_call: TRBJ2-1; d_call: TRBD1; v_call: TRBV18; clone_size: NA; cdr3_aa: CASSPGQGYNEQFF; cdr3_nt: TGTGCCAGCTCGCCGGGACAGGGGTACAATGAGCAGTTCTTC
j_call: TRBJ2-6; d_call: NA; v_call: TRBV6-2/TRBV6-3; clone_size: NA; cdr3_aa: CASSYSSGANVLTF; cdr3_nt: TGTGCCAGCAGTTATAGTTCGGGGGCCAACGTCCTGACTTTC
j_call: TRBJ2-1; d_call: TRBD2; v_call: TRBV5-1; clone_size: NA; cdr3_aa: CASSLRAGGYEQFF; cdr3_nt: TGCGCCAGCAGCTTGAGAGCGGGAGGGTATGAGCAGTTCTTC
j_call: TRBJ1-6; d_call: TRBD1; v_call: TRBV6-5; clone_size: many; cdr3_aa: CASSYNAGTGGSPLHF; cdr3_nt: TGTGCCAGCAGTTACAACGCCGGGACAGGGGGCTCACCCCTCCACTTT
j_call: TRBJ1-5; d_call: NA; v_call: TRBV6-5; clone_size: once; cdr3_aa: CASSYSRTPSNQPQHF; cdr3_nt: TGTGCCAGCAGTTACTCGAGGACACCTAGCAATCAGCCCCAGCATTTT
j_call: TRBJ2-4; d_call: TRBD1; v_call: TRBV19; clone_size: NA; cdr3_aa: CASRGQTKNIQYF; cdr3_nt: TGTGCCAGTAGGGGACAGACCAAAAACATTCAGTACTTC
j_call: TRBJ1-2; d_call: TRBD1; v_call: TRBV3-1/TRBV3-2; clone_size: NA; cdr3_aa: CASSQVRDRGRLDGYTF; cdr3_nt: TGTGCCAGCAGCCAGGTCCGAGACAGGGGGCGCCTGGATGGCTACACCTTC
j_call: TRBJ2-7; d_call: NA; v_call: TRBV19; clone_size: few; cdr3_aa: CASSPGLSVYEQYF; cdr3_nt: TGTGCCAGTAGTCCGGGACTGTCGGTCTACGAGCAGTACTTC
j_call: TRBJ2-7; d_call: TRBD1; v_call: TRBV27; clone_size: NA; cdr3_aa: CASSLGQGRFGQYF; cdr3_nt: TGTGCCAGCAGTTTGGGACAGGGGCGTTTTGGGCAGTACTTC
j_call: TRBJ1-3; d_call: TRBD1; v_call: TRBV6-5; clone_size: NA; cdr3_aa: CASSYSMTGGNTIYF; cdr3_nt: TGTGCCAGCAGTTACTCGATGACAGGGGGAAACACCATATATTTT
j_call: TRBJ2-5; d_call: TRBD1; v_call: TRBV7-8; clone_size: NA; cdr3_aa: CASSPVPGTAETQYF; cdr3_nt: TGTGCCAGCAGCCCCGTACCCGGGACAGCGGAGACCCAGTACTTC
j_call: TRBJ1-1; d_call: NA; v_call: TRBV11-3; clone_size: NA; cdr3_aa: CASSSMGGNTEAFF; cdr3_nt: TGTGCCAGCAGCTCCATGGGGGGGAACACTGAAGCTTTCTTT
j_call: TRBJ2-1; d_call: TRBD2; v_call: TRBV6-5; clone_size: once; cdr3_aa: CASSRTSGSDEQFF; cdr3_nt: TGTGCCAGCAGTAGGACTAGCGGGAGCGATGAGCAGTTCTTC
j_call: TRBJ2-4; d_call: NA; v_call: TRBV6-1; clone_size: NA; cdr3_aa: CASSEAGAVNIQYF; cdr3_nt: TGTGCCAGCAGTGAAGCGGGGGCTGTAAACATTCAGTACTTC
j_call: TRBJ1-1; d_call: NA; v_call: TRBV6-5; clone_size: NA; cdr3_aa: CASRPFGTEAFF; cdr3_nt: TGTGCCAGCAGACCATTCGGGACTGAAGCTTTCTTT
j_call: TRBJ2-5; d_call: NA; v_call: TRBV7-2; clone_size: NA; cdr3_aa: CASSFGGKETQYF; cdr3_nt: TGTGCCAGCAGCTTTGGGGGCAAAGAGACCCAGTACTTC
j_call: TRBJ2-6; d_call: NA; v_call: TRBV11-3; clone_size: NA; cdr3_aa: CASSLDGSGANVLTF; cdr3_nt: TGTGCCAGCAGCTTAGACGGGTCTGGGGCCAACGTCCTGACTTTC
j_call: TRBJ2-7; d_call: NA; v_call: TRBV19; clone_size: NA; cdr3_aa: CASSISEGTYEQYF; cdr3_nt: TGTGCCAGTAGTATAAGCGAGGGAACCTACGAGCAGTACTTC
j_call: TRBJ2-7; d_call: TRBD1; v_call: TRBV10-3; clone_size: once; cdr3_aa: CAIRPSGQGYEQYF; cdr3_nt: TGTGCCATCAGACCTTCGGGACAGGGGTACGAGCAGTACTTC